In its sample, the clone carrying this T cell receptor beta chain was seen many times. What it binds is not known. The TCRbeta library was prepared with unique molecular identifiers. TCRdb reprocessed the PCR reads with MiXCR, giving one entry per CDR3 protein. Found here are fewer than 350,000 distinct CDR3 sequences, about 9.9% of them singletons; the top ten hold around 24%. These data are taken from a study of T-cell reconstitution after alpha-beta-depleted transplantation in children. Points from the study as a whole: Some patients' high day-60 TCRbeta diversity was traced to surviving recipient T cells and thymic progenitors. Alpha-beta T cells present about two months after transplant were reported to originate from several hundred expanded graft clones. Newly produced T cells mostly accounted for T-cell counts and diversity one year post-transplant.

Germline CDR1 and CDR2: SGHVS and FNYEAQ. This CDR3 spans 13 amino acids. V was clipped by 4 bases and J by 5 bases, with 11 bases between them. Sequenced material: peripheral blood, taken 180 days after TCRalphabeta/CD19-depleted stem cell transplant. The chain uses TRBV7-6 and TRBJ1-1; the D gene is possibly TRBD1 (5 bases). The receptor was derived from a male patient between 2 and 9 years old who had a stem cell transplant for chronic granulomatous disease, so the T cells may come from the graft donor. CDR3 residues: CASSSRDGTEAFF. As DNA, the CDR3 is TGTGCCAGCAGCTCTAGGGACGGAACTGAAGCTTTCTTT.